This T cell receptor (beta chain) was observed in a study of T cells in Graves' hyperthyroidism and ophthalmopathy. Study-level results: Blood shared most expanded thyroid clonotypes above 0.001.

Template material for amplifying TCR beta CDR3 regions consisted of RNA transcripts. A first-round RT-PCR of the TCR CDR3 used the HTBI primer set. TCRdb re-called the multiplex PCR reads with MiXCR, one entry per CDR3 protein. The data show fewer than 850,000 distinct CDR3 sequences, with 15% to 20% seen just once and roughly 16% held by the top ten. This clonotype was observed at least ten times. The target antigen is unknown. The CDR3 has 15 amino acids. Germline V CDR1 and CDR2: GTSNPN, SVGIG (reference sequence). J was trimmed by 7 bases and V by 0 bases; bases with no gene match: 6. Thyroid ultrasound, orbital computed tomography, clinical symptoms, and serum thyroxine and TRAb underpinned diagnoses.

The clonotype comes from a man in his forties or fifties with Graves' hyperthyroidism. Material for sequencing was blood. This sequence joins TRBV30 and TRBJ2-1, with 10 bases identical to TRBD2. In DNA form, the CDR3 reads TGTGCCTGGAGTGTAATAGCGGGAGGTCAAAATGAGCAGTTCTTC. It specifies CAWSVIAGGQNEQFF.